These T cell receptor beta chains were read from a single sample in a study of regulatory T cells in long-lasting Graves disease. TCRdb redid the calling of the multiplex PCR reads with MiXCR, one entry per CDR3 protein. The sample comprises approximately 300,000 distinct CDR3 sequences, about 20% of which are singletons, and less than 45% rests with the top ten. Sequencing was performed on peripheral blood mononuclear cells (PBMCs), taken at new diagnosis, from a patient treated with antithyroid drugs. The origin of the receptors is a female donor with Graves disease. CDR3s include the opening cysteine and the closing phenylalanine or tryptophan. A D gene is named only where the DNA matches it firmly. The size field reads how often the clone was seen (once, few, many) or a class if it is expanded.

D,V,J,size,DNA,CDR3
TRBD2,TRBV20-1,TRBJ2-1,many,TGCAGTGCTAGAGATCCTCGCGGGAGTGGCTACAATGAGCAGTTCTTC,CSARDPRGSGYNEQFF
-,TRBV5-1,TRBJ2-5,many,TGCGCCAGCAGCTTGGCGCAGAAAGAGACCCAGTACTTC,CASSLAQKETQYF
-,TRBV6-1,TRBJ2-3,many,TGTGCCAGCAGCAGTTGGCGGCCGTCTGGCACAGATACGCAGTATTTT,CASSSWRPSGTDTQYF
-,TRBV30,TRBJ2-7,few,TGTGCCTGGAATCGGGGATCTGGGGAGCAGTACTTC,CAWNRGSGEQYF
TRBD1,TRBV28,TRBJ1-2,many,TGTGCCAGCACCTCTCCTCGGGACAGGGGTTCGGTTCACTATGGCTACACCTTC,CASTSPRDRGSVHYGYTF
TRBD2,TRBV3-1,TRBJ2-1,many,TGTGCCAGCAGCCAGCTACGGACTAGCGGGACGACTGAGCAGTTCTTC,CASSQLRTSGTTEQFF
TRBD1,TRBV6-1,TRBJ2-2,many,TGTGCCAGCAGTCCTTTACCGGGACAGGGGGCGGGAGGCGACACCGGGGAGCTGTTTTTT,CASSPLPGQGAGGDTGELFF
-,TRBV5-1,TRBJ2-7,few,TGCGCCAGCAGACGGGGGACTGGCTTCTACGAGCAGTACTTC,CASRRGTGFYEQYF
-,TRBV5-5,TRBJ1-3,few,TGTGCCAGCCGCTTCTGGGGGTCTGGAAACACCATATATTTT,CASRFWGSGNTIYF
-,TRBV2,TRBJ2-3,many,TGTGCCAGCAGACCAGGTCTAATGGGCCCAGATACGCAGTATTTT,CASRPGLMGPDTQYF
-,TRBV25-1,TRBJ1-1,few,TGTGCCAGCAGTGGTTGGTCAACACCGAACACTGAAGCTTTCTTT,CASSGWSTPNTEAFF